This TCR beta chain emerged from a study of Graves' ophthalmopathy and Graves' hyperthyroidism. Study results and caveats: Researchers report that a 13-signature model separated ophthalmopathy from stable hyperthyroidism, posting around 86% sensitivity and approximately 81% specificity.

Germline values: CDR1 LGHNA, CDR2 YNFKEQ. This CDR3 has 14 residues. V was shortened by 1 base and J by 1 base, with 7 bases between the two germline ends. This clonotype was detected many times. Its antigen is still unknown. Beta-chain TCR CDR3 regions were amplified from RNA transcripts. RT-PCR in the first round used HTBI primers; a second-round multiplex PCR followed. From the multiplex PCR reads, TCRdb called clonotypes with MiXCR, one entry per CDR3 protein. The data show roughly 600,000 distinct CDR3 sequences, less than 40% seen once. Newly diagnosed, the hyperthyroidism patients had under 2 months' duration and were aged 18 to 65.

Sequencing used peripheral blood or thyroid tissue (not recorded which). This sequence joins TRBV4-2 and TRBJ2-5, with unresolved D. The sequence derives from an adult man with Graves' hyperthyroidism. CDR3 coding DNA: TGTGCCAGCAGCCAAGGCCAAATCCAAGAGACCCAGTACTTC. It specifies CASSQGQIQETQYF.